The clone carrying this TCR beta chain was counted a few times. These data come from a study of T cells in Graves' hyperthyroidism and ophthalmopathy. It was RNA transcripts that yielded the amplified TCR beta CDR3 regions. In the first-round RT-PCR of the TCR CDR3, the HTBI primer set was used. TCRdb re-called the multiplex PCR reads through MiXCR, storing one row per CDR3 protein. The sample includes roughly 840,000 distinct CDR3 sequences, about two fifths seen only once; the top ten take 7.5% to 9.5%. Germline CDR1 is MNHNS and CDR2 is SASEGT. The V end lost 1 base, the J end lost 4 bases, and 10 bases lay between the germline ends. CDR3 size: 14 residues.

This TCR came from a man younger than 35 with Graves' hyperthyroidism. Sequences were obtained from blood. The V call is TRBV6-1, the J call TRBJ1-2, with D possibly TRBD1 on 5 matching bases. The CDR3 loop is CASSEGGSSYGYTF. The CDR3 DNA reads as TGTGCCAGCAGTGAAGGGGGGTCCAGCTATGGCTACACCTTC.